The 30 T cell receptor beta chains below come from one sample, sequenced in a study of cytomegalovirus exposure and HLA in healthy donors. Primers: 60 Vbeta forward and 13 Jbeta reverse. Assay: immunoSEQ multiplex PCR; the TCRdb copy retains only in-frame clones and omits some. The sample has 95,000 to 150,000 clones. Input material: PBMCs. The receptors shown here come from a man aged 25 to 45 in good health and CMV-seronegative.

This chain joins TRBV2 and TRBJ1-1; possibly TRBD1 for D (5 bases). Germline loops: CDR1 SNHLY, CDR2 FYNNEI. V gave up 1 base and J gave up 1 base, with 7 bases separating them. The CDR3 has 14 amino acids. In DNA form, the CDR3 reads TGTGCCAGCAGTGAAGGGGGCCGGAACACTGAAGCTTTCTTT. The encoded protein is CASSEGGRNTEAFF.

V is TRBV28 and J is TRBJ2-7; a possible D gene is TRBD1 (5 bases). The germline V gene has CDR1 MDHEN and CDR2 SYDVKM. The CDR3 has 14 amino acids. V was trimmed by 3 bases and J by 6 bases, leaving 15 bases between them. The CDR3 region has the DNA TGTGCCAGCAGTTTTATGAGACAGATTCTCGAGCAGTACTTC. Protein product: CASSFMRQILEQYF.

The chain links TRBV7-3 to TRBJ2-3; tentative D call: TRBD2 (6 bases). The CDR3 extends over 17 amino acids. Trimming removed 5 bases from V and 2 bases from J, with 20 bases in between. Germline CDR1 is SGHTA and CDR2 is FQGTGA. The CDR3: CASSKEGTSSSTDTQYF. The CDR3 coding sequence is TGTGCCAGCAGCAAAGAAGGTACTAGCTCCTCCACAGATACGCAGTATTTT.

J is TRBJ1-1 and V is TRBV5-6; perhaps TRBD1 as D (5 bases). Germline V lookup: CDR1 SGHDT, CDR2 YYEEEE. The V end was cut by 0 bases, the J end by 0 bases, with 12 bases between. This CDR3 is built from 16 residues. Here the CDR3 DNA reads TGTGCCAGCAGCTTGGAAGGGGTTGGATTGAACACTGAAGCTTTCTTT. Translating it yields CASSLEGVGLNTEAFF.

This chain links TRBV5-4 with TRBJ2-5; D perhaps matches TRBD1 (6 bases). Germline V CDR1 and CDR2: SGHNT, YYREEE (reference sequence). CDR3 length: 13 residues. V dropped 2 bases and J dropped 2 bases, with 7 bases sitting between them. The chain's CDR3 is CASSFGQQETQYF. CDR3 nucleotides: TGTGCCAGCAGCTTTGGACAGCAAGAGACCCAGTACTTC.

The gene calls are TRBV28 and TRBJ2-3; 11 positions match TRBD2. J was trimmed by 2 bases and V by 4 bases; bases with no gene match: 5. The CDR3 extends over 16 amino acids. CDR1 and CDR2 from the germline V gene are MDHEN and SYDVKM. CDR3 in DNA: TGTGCCAGCAGTTCCCGGGGACTAGCGGACACAGATACGCAGTATTTT. Its translation is CASSSRGLADTDTQYF.

V is TRBV9 and J is TRBJ2-1, with 9 nucleotides matching TRBD2. The CDR3 contains 16 residues. With 0 bases clipped from V and 2 bases from J, the junction kept 3 bases outside the gene matches. Germline CDR1 reads SGDLS; CDR2 reads YYNGEE. CDR3 nucleotides: TGTGCCAGCAGCGTAGGCGGGAGGGGCGCCTACAATGAGCAGTTCTTC. Encoded protein: CASSVGGRGAYNEQFF.

The genes are TRBV5-1 and TRBJ2-3; 10 bases are a match to TRBD2. The length of the CDR3 is 15 residues. Germline trimming cut 3 bases from V and 5 bases from J; bases unmatched to any gene: 6. Germline V gives CDR1 SGHRS, CDR2 YFSETQ. The CDR3 sequence: CASSWTSGLRDTQYF. In DNA form, the CDR3 reads TGCGCCAGCAGCTGGACTAGCGGACTCCGAGATACGCAGTATTTT.

The CDR3 region has the DNA TGTGCCAGCACCCAGGGGGGCGGCGTAGGCTACACCTTC. As protein: CASTQGGGVGYTF. V is TRBV6-6 and J is TRBJ1-2; 7 bases match TRBD1. CDR1 MNHNY and CDR2 SVGAGI come from the germline V gene (reference sequence). After removal of 7 bases from V and 8 bases from J, the junction contained 10 bases not matched to a gene. CDR3 length: 13 amino acids.

This chain uses TRBV15 with TRBJ2-1; 10 bases fit TRBD2. In germline, CDR1 is LNHNV, CDR2 YYDKDF (reference sequence). The CDR3 runs 15 residues. V dropped 3 bases and J dropped 5; count of bases not matched to a gene: 4. CDR3 residues: CATSSSGRIHNEQFF. DNA for the CDR3: TGTGCCACCAGCAGTAGCGGGAGGATTCACAATGAGCAGTTCTTC.

This sequence joins TRBV27 and TRBJ1-2, with 7 bases fitting TRBD1. V lost 8 bases and J lost 2; bases outside the gene matches: 11. This CDR3 is 15 amino acids long. From germline, CDR1 is MNHEY and CDR2 SMNVEV (reference sequence). CDR3 sequence reads: CASSRGEGVNYGYTF. CDR3 DNA sequence: TGTGCCAGCTCCAGGGGGGAAGGTGTAAACTATGGCTACACCTTC.

The rearrangement joins TRBV15 to TRBJ1-1; D gene unclear. The CDR3 runs 15 residues. From germline, CDR1 is LNHNV and CDR2 YYDKDF (reference sequence). The germline V and J ends were trimmed by 0 bases and 2 bases, with 10 bases remaining between them. CDR3 amino acids: CATSRDSRENTEAFF. In nucleotides, the CDR3 is TGTGCCACCAGCAGAGATAGTCGGGAAAACACTGAAGCTTTCTTT.

This chain connects TRBV5-1 to TRBJ2-2, with 7 bases aligning to TRBD2. Germline V CDR1 and CDR2: SGHRS, YFSETQ. Trimming removed 4 bases from V and 6 bases from J; junction bases left unmatched: 3. This CDR3 is built from 13 residues. This chain's CDR3 is CASSNGLAGELFF. CDR3 in DNA: TGCGCCAGCAGCAACGGACTAGCCGGGGAGCTGTTTTTT. The variable domain in full, completed from reference TRBV5-1 and TRBJ2-2, reads KAGVTQTPRYLIKTRGQQVTLSCSPISGHRSVSWYQQTPGQGLQFLFEYFSETQRNKGNFPGRFSGRQFSNSRSEMNVSTLELGDSALYLCASSNGLAGELFFGEGSRLTVL.

The rearrangement joins TRBV6-5 to TRBJ1-3; D gene ambiguous. CDR3 length: 14 amino acids. Germline CDR1 is MNHEY and CDR2 is SVGAGI. Trimming stripped 6 bases from V and 0 bases from J, with 9 bases between. The CDR3, as DNA: TGTGCCAGCAGCCCGAACAGCTCTGGAAACACCATATATTTT. This gives the protein CASSPNSSGNTIYF.

This rearrangement joins TRBV11-2 to TRBJ2-3; 9 nucleotides agree with TRBD2. The CDR3 is made up of 16 amino acids. CDR1 and CDR2 from the germline V gene are SGHAT and FQNNGV. Trimming at V came to 5 bases and at J to 0 bases, leaving 6 bases not matched to a gene. Here the CDR3 DNA reads TGTGCCAGCAGCCCACGGACTAGCGACAGCACAGATACGCAGTATTTT. This translates into CASSPRTSDSTDTQYF.

The rearrangement joins TRBV5-1 to TRBJ2-1, with 16 bases lining up with TRBD2. Germline values: CDR1 SGHRS, CDR2 YFSETQ. The junction had 2 bases not matched to a gene; V was cut back by 2 bases and J by 0 bases. This CDR3 contains 18 residues. The CDR3 here is CASSFGTSGRASYNEQFF. Here the CDR3 DNA reads TGCGCCAGCAGCTTCGGGACTAGCGGGAGGGCCTCCTACAATGAGCAGTTCTTC.

The chain has TRBV10-3 and TRBJ2-7; the D gene is possibly TRBD2 (5 bases). Trimming pared 8 bases from V and 0 bases from J, leaving 11 bases between. Germline CDR1 reads ENHRY; CDR2 reads SYGVKD. The CDR3 has 13 amino acids. The CDR3 coding sequence is TGTGCCATCTTAGCGAGGAGCTCCTACGAGCAGTACTTC. Its translation is CAILARSSYEQYF.

CDR3 in DNA: TGCGCCAGCAGCCTCAAGGGGATGAACACTGAAGCTTTCTTT. Translation: CASSLKGMNTEAFF. The chain combines TRBV4-1 with TRBJ1-1, with D perhaps TRBD1 (5 bases). This CDR3 region has 14 residues. Germline CDR1 is MGHRA and CDR2 is YSYEKL. Between the trimmed V and J ends, which lost 4 bases and 0 bases, there was a span of 9 bases.

With respect to this clone: Different DNA sequences within this sample yield the same CDR3. The chain carries TRBV7-9 and TRBJ2-7; D is undetermined. The germline CDR1 and CDR2 sequences are SEHNR and FQNEAQ (reference sequence). Trimming shortened V by 2 bases and J by 4 bases, and 9 bases separated the two germline ends. This CDR3 is 13 amino acids long. The CDR3 protein is CASSLQGDYEQYF. The CDR3 DNA is TGTGCCAGCAGCTTACAAGGAGATTACGAGCAGTACTTC.

A note on this clone: The junction departs from germline at one end; a sequencing error may be responsible. The V call is TRBV30, the J call TRBJ2-7; D remains ambiguous. This CDR3 is 13 amino acids long. The germline CDR1 and CDR2 sequences are GTSNPN and SVGIG (reference sequence). As DNA, the CDR3 is TGTGCCTCGAGTGTGGCGGAGACCTACGAGCAGTACTTC. Protein product: CASSVAETYEQYF. The full variable domain, in which reference TRBV30 and TRBJ2-7 provide the parts outside the CDR3, is SQTIHQWPATLVQPVGSPLSLECTVEGTSNPNLYWYRQAAGRGLQLLFYSVGIGQISSEVPQNLSASRPQDRQFILSSKKLLLSDSGFYLCASSVAETYEQYFGPGTRLTVT.

The chain joins TRBV7-9 to TRBJ2-5; TRBD2 aligns across 8 bases. V lost 2 bases to trimming and J lost 0 bases; unmatched junction nucleotides: 5. Per germline, CDR1 SEHNR and CDR2 FQNEAQ (reference sequence). CDR3 length equals 16 residues. The CDR3 region is CASSLFPGLDQETQYF. CDR3 DNA sequence: TGTGCCAGCAGCTTATTCCCGGGACTAGACCAAGAGACCCAGTACTTC.

The chain joins TRBV5-4 to TRBJ2-7, with 12 bases identical to TRBD2. Germline V gene lookup returns CDR1 SGHNT and CDR2 YYREEE (reference sequence). V lost 4 bases and J lost 7; bases outside the gene matches: 9. The CDR3 is 15 residues long. CDR3 DNA sequence: TGTGCCAGCAGCCCAACGACTAGCGGGAGAGTGGAGCAGTACTTC. This encodes CASSPTTSGRVEQYF.

The chain is built from TRBV7-9 and TRBJ2-7; the D gene is possibly TRBD1 (6 bases). V shed 4 bases and J shed 4 bases, with 14 bases lying between them. The CDR3 length is 14 residues. Germline CDR1 is SEHNR and CDR2 is FQNEAQ (reference sequence). This CDR3 is CASSSETGLYEQYF. Written as DNA, the CDR3 is TGTGCCAGCAGCTCCGAAACAGGGTTATACGAGCAGTACTTC.

The gene calls are TRBV28 and TRBJ2-3, with D possibly TRBD2 on 5 matching bases. The CDR3 consists of 13 residues. V dropped 9 bases and J dropped 2 bases, with 12 bases sitting between them. Germline V gene lookup returns CDR1 MDHEN and CDR2 SYDVKM. CDR3 sequence reads: CASNGLDTDTQYF. CDR3 DNA sequence: TGTGCCAGTAACGGACTGGACACAGATACGCAGTATTTT.

The chain recombines TRBV10-3 with TRBJ2-5; TRBD1 matches at 7 bases. The V segment lost 6 bases and the J segment 4 bases; nucleotides outside the gene matches: 14. This CDR3 has 16 residues. Germline-derived CDR1 and CDR2 are ENHRY and SYGVKD. The CDR3 here is CAIRESKTGLGETQYF. Written as DNA, the CDR3 is TGTGCCATCAGGGAAAGCAAGACAGGGCTCGGAGAGACCCAGTACTTC.

The rearrangement joins TRBV28 to TRBJ2-1, with TRBD2 as a possible D gene (5 bases). Germline-derived CDR1 and CDR2 are MDHEN and SYDVKM. CDR3 length equals 14 residues. V was trimmed by 3 bases and J by 8 bases, leaving 14 bases between them. Here the CDR3 reads CASSFALAVDEQFF. The CDR3 nucleotides are TGTGCCAGCAGTTTCGCTCTAGCAGTCGATGAGCAGTTCTTC.

This chain uses TRBV7-2 with TRBJ2-6; D may be TRBD1 (5 bases). Germline CDR1 reads SGHTA; CDR2 reads FQGNSA. Between the trimmed V and J ends, which lost 3 bases and 4 bases, there was a span of 13 bases. The length of the CDR3 is 16 residues. CDR3 amino acids: CASSLNPGFGANVLTF. CDR3 DNA sequence: TGTGCCAGCAGCTTGAATCCAGGGTTCGGGGCCAACGTCCTGACTTTC. The full variable domain, completed using reference TRBV7-2 and TRBJ2-6, is GAGVSQSPSNKVTEKGKDVELRCDPISGHTALYWYRQSLGQGLEFLIYFQGNSAPDKSGLPSDRFSAERTGGSVSTLTIQRTQQEDSAVYLCASSLNPGFGANVLTFGAGSRLTVL.

This chain's CDR3 is CASSHLAGWAKNTEAFF. The CDR3 nucleotides read TGTGCCAGCAGCCATCTAGCGGGGTGGGCCAAGAACACTGAAGCTTTCTTT. This rearrangement joins TRBV14 to TRBJ1-1; D gene unclear. V dropped 3 bases and J dropped 1 base, with 18 bases sitting between them. From germline, CDR1 is SGHDN and CDR2 FVKESK. This CDR3 comprises 17 residues.

The chain has TRBV5-1 and TRBJ2-1; the match to TRBD2 covers 8 bases. V was clipped by 4 bases and J by 2 bases; unmatched bases: 8. This CDR3 comprises 16 residues. Germline assignment: CDR1 SGHRS and CDR2 YFSETQ. The CDR3 spells CASSRGGGDTYNEQFF. The CDR3 DNA follows: TGCGCCAGCAGCCGGGGGGGAGGGGACACCTACAATGAGCAGTTCTTC. Using reference TRBV5-1 and TRBJ2-1 for the parts outside the CDR3, the full variable domain is KAGVTQTPRYLIKTRGQQVTLSCSPISGHRSVSWYQQTPGQGLQFLFEYFSETQRNKGNFPGRFSGRQFSNSRSEMNVSTLELGDSALYLCASSRGGGDTYNEQFFGPGTRLTVL.

The chain combines TRBV7-9 with TRBJ2-1; possible D gene TRBD2, 5 bases. Germline assignment: CDR1 SEHNR and CDR2 FQNEAQ (reference sequence). V was trimmed by 1 base and J by 7 bases, leaving 8 bases between them. This CDR3 is built from 13 residues. The CDR3 sequence is CASSLDGDNEQFF. The CDR3 DNA reads as TGTGCCAGCAGCTTAGACGGGGATAATGAGCAGTTCTTC.